This record covers a single T cell receptor beta chain. Its antigen is unknown. Repertoires were generated with immunoSEQ multiplex PCR, while TCRdb's copy carries only in-frame clones and drops some. Among about 90,000 clones listed, 80% to 90% were seen once. These data originate in a study of OX40 agonist ivuxolimab in advanced cancers. General observations from the study: CD4+ and CD8+ blood T cells expanded clonally by week 6 at 0.1 to 3.0 mg/kg. Not determined was the antigen specificity of the expanded peripheral T cells.

The V end lost 4 bases, the J end lost 2 bases, and 12 bases lay between the germline ends. The CDR3 is made up of 14 amino acids. Germline values: CDR1 MNHEY, CDR2 SVGAGI. The receptor's source is an adult with an advanced solid tumor such as melanoma, head and neck, liver or kidney cancer. This chain links TRBV6-5 with TRBJ2-7; tentatively, D is TRBD1 (6 bases). The source was CD4+ or CD8+ T cells sorted from blood, collected in a trial of the OX40 agonist ivuxolimab. In DNA form, the CDR3 reads TGTGCCAGCAGTTCCCGGACAGAGACCTACGAGCAGTACTTC. This gives the protein CASSSRTETYEQYF.